This passage covers 20 T cell receptor beta chains from one sample sequenced in a study of control samples from healthy donors and cancer patients. Generated by immunoSEQ multiplex PCR, the TCRdb table keeps only in-frame clones and is missing some. The data show about 52,000 clones, with 90% to 95% seen just once and approximately 2.4% held by the top ten. Sequencing was performed on blood. The receptors come from a man younger than 45 in good health.

The chain is built from TRBV4-3 and TRBJ2-7; TRBD2 aligns across 7 bases. From germline, CDR1 is LGHNA and CDR2 YSLEER. CDR3 length: 16 amino acids. With 0 bases clipped from V and 0 bases from J, the junction kept 5 bases outside the gene matches. CDR3 nucleotides: TGCGCCAGCAGCCAAGAAGTGGGCGGGAGCTCCTACGAGCAGTACTTC. Its translation is CASSQEVGGSSYEQYF.

The chain joins TRBV7-9 to TRBJ2-7, with 8 bases matching TRBD1. V lost 10 bases, J lost 2 bases, and 10 bases stayed unmatched. Germline values: CDR1 SEHNR, CDR2 FQNEAQ (reference sequence). The CDR3 is 14 amino acids. CDR3 in DNA: TGTGCCATACCCCTCCGGGACAGGCCCTACGAGCAGTACTTC. Translation gives CAIPLRDRPYEQYF. Full variable domain (remainder filled in from reference TRBV7-9 and TRBJ2-7): DTGVSQNPRHKITKRGQNVTFRCDPISEHNRLYWYRQTLGQGPEFLTYFQNEAQLEKSRLLSDRFSAERPKGSFSTLEIQRTEQGDSAMYLCAIPLRDRPYEQYFGPGTRLTVT.

The chain employs TRBV6-5 and TRBJ2-1; D not certain. The CDR3 runs 15 residues. The germline gives CDR1 MNHEY, CDR2 SVGAGI. V lost 7 bases to trimming and J lost 0 bases, with 13 bases between them. The CDR3 reads CASTRVQSSYNEQFF. Here the CDR3 DNA reads TGTGCCAGCACACGTGTCCAAAGCTCCTACAATGAGCAGTTCTTC.

In this sample, this clone turned up once. This rearrangement joins TRBV18 to TRBJ1-1; 7 bases fit TRBD1. The CDR3 runs 15 residues. Trimming cost V 6 bases and J 5 bases; bases outside gene matches: 12. CDR1 KGHSH and CDR2 LQKENI come from the germline V gene. The CDR3 bases are TGTGCCAGCTCCCTCGGGGCAGGGGGTTATACTGAAGCTTTCTTT. Its translation is CASSLGAGGYTEAFF.

The chain couples TRBV7-6 to TRBJ2-2; 14 nucleotides agree with TRBD2. The CDR3 is 17 amino acids. Trimming at V came to 5 bases and at J to 5 bases, leaving 7 bases not matched to a gene. The germline gives CDR1 SGHVS, CDR2 FNYEAQ. CDR3 sequence (DNA): TGTGCCAGCAGCGCAAGACTAGCGGGAGGGCTAACCGGGGAGCTGTTTTTT. Encoded protein: CASSARLAGGLTGELFF.

DNA for the CDR3: TGCGCCAGCAGCCAAGTACTGGCGGGAGTTCCAGATACGCAGTATTTT. It encodes CASSQVLAGVPDTQYF. This rearrangement joins TRBV4-3 to TRBJ2-3; 7 bases map to TRBD2. Germline trimming cut 1 base from V and 4 bases from J; bases unmatched to any gene: 8. Germline-derived CDR1 and CDR2 are LGHNA and YSLEER. The CDR3 is 16 amino acids.

The chain joins TRBV3-1 (or the pseudogene TRBV3-2) to TRBJ1-6; D remains ambiguous. The CDR3 loop spans 18 amino acids. V dropped 5 bases and J dropped 5 bases, with 22 bases sitting between them. The germline gives CDR1 LGHDT, CDR2 YNNKEL (reference sequence). The CDR3 loop reads CASSLESPIIHHNSPLHF. CDR3 DNA sequence: TGTGCCAGCAGCTTGGAAAGTCCCATCATACATCATAATTCACCCCTCCACTTT.

The gene calls are TRBV7-3 and TRBJ1-5, with a weak D call TRBD1 (6 bases). There are 13 residues in the CDR3. Trimming left V 9 bases short and J 7 bases short, with 16 bases between. Germline loops: CDR1 SGHTA, CDR2 FQGTGA. CDR3: CASSGGVDQPQHF. The CDR3 nucleotides are TGTGCCAGTTCTGGGGGCGTCGACCAGCCCCAGCATTTT.

The chain recombines TRBV11-2 with TRBJ2-7; 9 positions match TRBD1. The CDR3 runs to 16 residues. After removal of 5 bases from V and 3 bases from J, the junction contained 11 bases not matched to a gene. CDR1 and CDR2 from the germline V gene are SGHAT and FQNNGV. CDR3 DNA: TGTGCCAGCAGCGAAACAGGGGGCGTTACACTCTACGAGCAGTACTTC. It codes for CASSETGGVTLYEQYF.

V usage is TRBV3-1 (or the pseudogene TRBV3-2) and J usage is TRBJ1-1; 11 bases line up with TRBD1. The CDR3 spans 14 residues. Trimming cost V 6 bases and J 4 bases; bases outside gene matches: 4. Per germline, CDR1 LGHDT and CDR2 YNNKEL (reference sequence). The CDR3 reads CASRIGQGATEAFF. In DNA, the CDR3 is TGTGCCAGCAGGATAGGACAGGGGGCCACTGAAGCTTTCTTT.

The V call is TRBV5-4, the J call TRBJ2-5; the D is unclear. Germline loops: CDR1 SGHNT, CDR2 YYREEE (reference sequence). The length of the CDR3 is 15 residues. The germline V and J ends were trimmed by 4 bases and 5 bases, with 18 bases remaining between them. The CDR3 nucleotides are TGTGCCAGCAGCGACGCGTTGCTAGTTCGGGAGACCCAGTACTTC. Protein: CASSDALLVRETQYF. Looking up the rest from reference TRBV5-4 and TRBJ2-5 gives the full variable domain: ETGVTQSPTHLIKTRGQQVTLRCSSQSGHNTVSWYQQALGQGPQFIFQYYREEENGRGNFPPRFSGLQFPNYSSELNVNALELDDSALYLCASSDALLVRETQYFGPGTRLLVL.

This chain links TRBV5-6 with TRBJ2-2, with D maybe TRBD2 (6 bases). V gave up 4 bases and J gave up 4 bases, with 11 bases separating them. CDR1 and CDR2 from the germline V gene are SGHDT and YYEEEE. CDR3 size: 14 residues. In DNA, the CDR3 is TGTGCCAGCAGCAGGGGACTCCCCACCGGGGAGCTGTTTTTT. Translated, it gives CASSRGLPTGELFF.

V is TRBV5-6 and J is TRBJ1-6; D is ambiguous. The CDR3 is 15 residues long. Deletions cut 0 bases from V and 8 bases from J, with 12 bases between. CDR1 and CDR2 from the germline V gene are SGHDT and YYEEEE. This CDR3 reads CASSLAGRADSPLHF. In nucleotides, the CDR3 is TGTGCCAGCAGCTTGGCGGGTCGGGCGGATTCACCCCTCCACTTT.

This clone has just one count. The chain employs TRBV4-2 and TRBJ2-7; D gene ambiguous. V was trimmed by 0 bases and J by 5 bases, leaving 11 bases between them. The CDR3 contains 14 residues. Germline V gene data show CDR1 as LGHNA and CDR2 as YNFKEQ. This CDR3 reads CASSQEAYSHEQYF. The CDR3 DNA reads TGTGCCAGCAGCCAAGAGGCCTATTCCCACGAGCAGTACTTC.

This chain links TRBV28 with TRBJ2-1, with D possibly TRBD2 on 7 matching bases. The germline V gene encodes CDR1 MDHEN and CDR2 SYDVKM. V lost 6 bases and J 7 bases, leaving 13 bases between the germline ends. There are 13 residues in the CDR3. In nucleotides, the CDR3 is TGTGCCAGCAGCCTAGGGGGGGTGAATGAGCAGTTCTTC. Residues: CASSLGGVNEQFF.

V gene TRBV27 combines with J gene TRBJ2-5; D may be TRBD1 (6 bases). The CDR3 consists of 14 residues. V dropped 4 bases and J dropped 2 bases, with 11 bases sitting between them. Germline-derived CDR1 and CDR2 are MNHEY and SMNVEV (reference sequence). CDR3 protein: CASSSGQFQETQYF. In DNA, the CDR3 is TGTGCCAGCAGTTCCGGACAGTTTCAAGAGACCCAGTACTTC.

This clone was observed a single time. The chain links TRBV24-1 to TRBJ2-3; 8 nucleotides match TRBD2. CDR1 KGHDR and CDR2 SFDVKD come from the germline V gene. This CDR3 contains 14 residues. Trimming at V came to 3 bases and at J to 5 bases, leaving 3 bases not matched to a gene. CDR3 sequence: CATSDPTSEDTQYF. CDR3 DNA: TGTGCCACCAGTGATCCGACTAGCGAAGATACGCAGTATTTT.

This chain connects TRBV5-4 to TRBJ2-5; D may be TRBD1 (5 bases). Deletions cut 0 bases from V and 5 bases from J, with 11 bases between. Germline V gene sequence: CDR1 SGHNT, CDR2 YYREEE (reference sequence). This CDR3 is built from 14 residues. The CDR3 bases are TGTGCCAGCAGCTTGGGGTCCAGGGTTGAGACCCAGTACTTC. Its protein is CASSLGSRVETQYF.

The chain links TRBV28 to TRBJ1-6, with a weak D call TRBD1 (5 bases). The CDR3 runs to 14 residues. Germline V lookup: CDR1 MDHEN, CDR2 SYDVKM. Trimming removed 2 bases at V and 4 bases at J, with 6 bases between. In DNA form, the CDR3 reads TGTGCCAGCAGTTTAGGGGGGTATAATTCACCCCTCCACTTT. It translates to CASSLGGYNSPLHF.

CDR3 sequence reads: CASSLAGVNYGYTF. DNA of the CDR3: TGTGCCAGCAGTTTAGCAGGGGTTAACTATGGCTACACCTTC. This chain uses TRBV27 with TRBJ1-2; D might be TRBD1 (6 bases). CDR1 and CDR2 (germline): MNHEY, SMNVEV (reference sequence). Trimming pared 2 bases from V and 1 base from J, leaving 8 bases between. The CDR3 contains 14 residues.